This TCR beta chain was retrieved from a study of blood T cell repertoires in COVID-19. Overall study context: There were acute and convalescent COVID-19 samples, and they came from the United States, Italy and Spain. Nucleic acid was either cDNA or gDNA, and it came from T cells, B-cell-depleted T cells, or PBMCs.

In the original workflow: By means of reference gene primer amplification, nucleated cell counts were estimated. The data were produced by immunoSEQ multiplex PCR, yet TCRdb's version contains in-frame clones alone and is incomplete. V and J calls and clone size are as listed in that table; D and trimming were resolved from the DNA. The table includes some 50,000 clones, 75% to 95% detected once. CDR1 and CDR2 (germline): LNHDA, SQIVND (reference sequence). The CDR3 loop spans 17 amino acids. The V and J ends lost 3 bases and 4 bases, in that order; junction bases with no gene match: 9. Sequencing was done on a sample of peripheral blood. The clonotype was recovered from a man between 35 and 55 years old with acute or convalescent COVID-19. The V gene is TRBV19, the J gene TRBJ2-2; 9 positions agree with TRBD2. This CDR3 reads CASSMSVGLAITGELFF. The CDR3 coding sequence is TGTGCCAGTAGTATGTCTGTAGGACTAGCGATCACCGGGGAGCTGTTTTTT.